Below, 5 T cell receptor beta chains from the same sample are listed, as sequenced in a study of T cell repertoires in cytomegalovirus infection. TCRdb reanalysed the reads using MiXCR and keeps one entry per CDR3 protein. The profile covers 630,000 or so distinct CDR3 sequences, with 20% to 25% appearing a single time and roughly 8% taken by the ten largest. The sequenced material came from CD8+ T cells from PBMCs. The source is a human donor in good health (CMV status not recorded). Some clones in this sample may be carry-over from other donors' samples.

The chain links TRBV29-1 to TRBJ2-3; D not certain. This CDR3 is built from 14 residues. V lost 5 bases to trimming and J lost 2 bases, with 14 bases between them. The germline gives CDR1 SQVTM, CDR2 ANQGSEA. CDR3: CSVHQGRLTDTQYF. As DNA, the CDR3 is TGCAGCGTTCACCAAGGCCGTCTCACAGATACGCAGTATTTT.

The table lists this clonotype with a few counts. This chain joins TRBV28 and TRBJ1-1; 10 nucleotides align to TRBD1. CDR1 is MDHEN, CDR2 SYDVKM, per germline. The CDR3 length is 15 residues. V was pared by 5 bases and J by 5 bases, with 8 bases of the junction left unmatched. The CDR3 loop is CASSPRTGGRTEAFF. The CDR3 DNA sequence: TGTGCCAGCAGTCCCAGGACAGGGGGAAGGACTGAAGCTTTCTTT.

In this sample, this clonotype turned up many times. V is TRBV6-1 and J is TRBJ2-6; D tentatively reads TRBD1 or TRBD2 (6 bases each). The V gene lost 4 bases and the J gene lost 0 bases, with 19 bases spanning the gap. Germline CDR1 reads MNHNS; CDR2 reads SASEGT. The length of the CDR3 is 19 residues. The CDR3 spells CASSGRGGRDVSGANVLTF. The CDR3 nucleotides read TGTGCCAGCAGTGGGAGAGGGGGGCGCGACGTCTCTGGGGCCAACGTCCTGACTTTC.

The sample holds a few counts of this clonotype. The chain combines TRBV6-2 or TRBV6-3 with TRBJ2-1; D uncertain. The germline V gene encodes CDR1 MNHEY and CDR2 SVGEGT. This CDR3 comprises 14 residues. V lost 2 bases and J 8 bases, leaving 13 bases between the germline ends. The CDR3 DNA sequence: TGTGCCAGCAGTTACGATCCAGCCTGGGATGAGCAGTTCTTC. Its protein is CASSYDPAWDEQFF.

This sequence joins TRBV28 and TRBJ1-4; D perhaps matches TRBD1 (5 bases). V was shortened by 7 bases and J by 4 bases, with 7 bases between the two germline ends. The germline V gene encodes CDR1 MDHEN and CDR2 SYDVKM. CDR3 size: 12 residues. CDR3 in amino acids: CASTGGNEKLFF. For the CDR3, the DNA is TGTGCCAGCACGGGGGGTAATGAAAAACTGTTTTTT. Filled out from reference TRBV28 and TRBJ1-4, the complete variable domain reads DVKVTQSSRYLVKRTGEKVFLECVQDMDHENMFWYRQDPGLGLRLIYFSYDVKMKEKGDIPEGYSVSREKKERFSLILESASTNQTSMYLCASTGGNEKLFFGSGTQLSVL.